The 9 T cell receptor beta chains given below trace back to one sample, sequenced in a study of cytomegalovirus exposure and HLA in healthy donors. It was with 60 Vbeta and 13 Jbeta primers that the PCR ran. Profiled with immunoSEQ multiplex PCR; TCRdb holds only in-frame clones, not every one. The table records 150,000 to 200,000 clones, under 85% of them present only once. Sequencing input: PBMCs. The receptor set was obtained from a female donor in good health and CMV-seronegative.

This clone came up once. The chain is built from TRBV29-1 and TRBJ2-5, with D perhaps matching TRBD1 (6 bases). Trimming stripped 2 bases from V and 3 bases from J, with 10 bases between. Germline CDR1 SQVTM, CDR2 ANQGSEA. The CDR3 loop spans 13 amino acids. This CDR3 reads CSVEIGGEETQYF. The CDR3 region has the DNA TGCAGCGTTGAAATAGGGGGAGAAGAGACCCAGTACTTC. The whole variable domain, filled in from reference TRBV29-1 and TRBJ2-5, reads SAVISQKPSRDICQRGTSLTIQCQVDSQVTMMFWYRQQPGQSLTLIATANQGSEATYESGFVIDKFPISRPNLTFSTLTVSNMSPEDSSIYLCSVEIGGEETQYFGPGTRLLVL.

The rearrangement links TRBV5-8 to TRBJ1-4; 10 bases match TRBD1. Looked up from germline, CDR1 is SGHTS and CDR2 is YDEGEE. Trimming at V came to 2 bases and at J to 3 bases, leaving 4 bases not matched to a gene. This CDR3 spans 16 amino acids. The chain's CDR3 is CASSFRQGAANEKLFF. The CDR3 DNA reads as TGTGCCAGCAGCTTCCGACAGGGGGCTGCTAATGAAAAACTGTTTTTT.

The chain employs TRBV4-3 and TRBJ1-4; 7 bases map to TRBD1. The CDR3 extends over 15 amino acids. J lost 4 bases, V lost 4 bases, and 6 bases had no gene match. Germline V CDR1 and CDR2: LGHNA, YSLEER. The CDR3 loop reads CASSRLTGSNEKLFF. The CDR3 bases are TGCGCCAGCAGCCGCCTGACAGGGAGTAATGAAAAACTGTTTTTT.

The V and J genes are TRBV6-5 and TRBJ1-1; D is possibly TRBD1 (5 bases). The CDR3 runs 15 residues. Germline CDR1 reads MNHEY; CDR2 reads SVGAGI. V lost 6 bases and J 1 base, leaving 15 bases between the germline ends. The CDR3 region has the DNA TGTGCCAGCAGACGCGTCACCCAGGGGAACACTGAAGCTTTCTTT. Its protein is CASRRVTQGNTEAFF.

This chain joins TRBV18 and TRBJ1-6, with a possible D match to TRBD1 (6 bases). V shed 5 bases and J shed 6 bases, with 11 bases lying between them. Germline loops: CDR1 KGHSH, CDR2 LQKENI. This CDR3 is built from 14 residues. In nucleotides, the CDR3 is TGTGCCAGCTCAGTCGACAGGAGTAATTCACCCCTCCACTTT. Its protein product is CASSVDRSNSPLHF.

CDR3 protein: CASSPGTSGSTGTQYF. As DNA, the CDR3 is TGTGCCAGCAGTCCCGGGACTAGCGGGAGTACGGGGACCCAGTACTTC. The rearrangement links TRBV27 to TRBJ2-5, with TRBD2 matching over 14 bases. This CDR3 region has 16 residues. Germline lookup yields CDR1 MNHEY and CDR2 SMNVEV (reference sequence). Trimming at V came to 5 bases and at J to 7 bases, leaving 9 bases not matched to a gene.

The chain combines TRBV6-5 with TRBJ1-3; D is unresolved. Germline lookup yields CDR1 MNHEY and CDR2 SVGAGI. There are 13 residues in the CDR3. Trimming shortened V by 3 bases and J by 0 bases, and 3 bases separated the two germline ends. The CDR3 bases are TGTGCCAGCAGTTATCTCTCTGGAAACACCATATATTTT. Protein sequence: CASSYLSGNTIYF.

In its sample, this clone was seen once. The chain employs TRBV18 and TRBJ2-7; no clear D. CDR3 length: 11 amino acids. Germline lookup yields CDR1 KGHSH and CDR2 LQKENI. V lost 3 bases, J lost 5 bases, and 5 bases lay in between. The CDR3 loop is CASSPLDEQYF. CDR3 bases: TGTGCCAGCTCACCCCTTGACGAGCAGTACTTC.

Remarks on this clone: The junction differs from germline at one of its ends, possibly a read error. The chain recombines TRBV11-1 with TRBJ2-3, with D perhaps matching TRBD2 (5 bases). The CDR3 length is 14 residues. Germline CDR1 is SGHAT and CDR2 is FQDESV (reference sequence). CDR3 sequence: CASSLAQFTDTQYF. In DNA, the CDR3 is TGTGCCAGCAGCCTAGCCCAATTCACAGATACGCAGTATTTT.